The rows below give T cell receptor beta chains drawn from one sample of a study of response to subunit inactivated influenza vaccine. TCRdb used MiXCR to reprocess the RT-PCR reads, holding one entry per CDR3 protein. The sample yields some 550,000 distinct CDR3 sequences, roughly 23% seen once. Separately, the same data were catalogued under a study of T cells expressing NK-cell markers.

The sample here was CD4+ T cells sorted from PBMCs, taken 11 to 12 days after vaccination. These receptors were taken from a man aged 45-60 years who received an inactivated influenza vaccine. Each CDR3 is given with its conserved first and last residue. Clone size, where shown, is once, few, many, or a class for clones that have expanded.

CDR3 protein: CSARDGTGVHNEQFF
J gene: TRBJ2-1
clone size: .
V gene: TRBV20-1

CDR3 protein: CATQDPLNLVYTF
J gene: TRBJ1-2
clone size: few
V gene: TRBV28

CDR3 protein: CASSLAGRGGQPQHF
J gene: TRBJ1-5
clone size: few
V gene: TRBV7-2

CDR3 protein: CSVVGGRGNEQFF
J gene: TRBJ2-1
clone size: few
V gene: TRBV20-1

CDR3 protein: CASSYRPQGAYEQYF
J gene: TRBJ2-7
clone size: few
V gene: TRBV6-5

CDR3 protein: CASSDGFRASGNSPLHF
J gene: TRBJ1-6
clone size: .
V gene: TRBV25-1

CDR3 protein: CAISAGGARNEQYF
J gene: TRBJ2-7
clone size: few
V gene: TRBV10-3

CDR3 protein: CASSYVIVEQFF
J gene: TRBJ2-1
clone size: few
V gene: TRBV6-2/TRBV6-3

CDR3 protein: CATSERTGTDNEQFF
J gene: TRBJ2-1
clone size: .
V gene: TRBV24-1

CDR3 protein: CAISASPILAGSYNEQFF
J gene: TRBJ2-1
clone size: many
V gene: TRBV10-3

CDR3 protein: CSARGQGGYGSIF
J gene: TRBJ2-1
clone size: few
V gene: TRBV20-1

CDR3 protein: CASSQVRGPQGTDTQYF
J gene: TRBJ2-3
clone size: .
V gene: TRBV4-2

CDR3 protein: CASSYRRGYEQYF
J gene: TRBJ2-7
clone size: few
V gene: TRBV6-2/TRBV6-3

CDR3 protein: CASSPPSGRQNEQFF
J gene: TRBJ2-1
clone size: few
V gene: TRBV18

CDR3 protein: CASSFFQGVGLNTEAFF
J gene: TRBJ1-1
clone size: few
V gene: TRBV12-3/TRBV12-4

CDR3 protein: CSVEELGANYGYTF
J gene: TRBJ1-2
clone size: many
V gene: TRBV29-1

CDR3 protein: CASSSISSPLHF
J gene: TRBJ1-6
clone size: few
V gene: TRBV7-2

CDR3 protein: CATRSEGEAFF
J gene: TRBJ1-1
clone size: .
V gene: TRBV10-3

CDR3 protein: CASRDRGINYGYTF
J gene: TRBJ1-2
clone size: .
V gene: TRBV6-1

CDR3 protein: CASSKDPGETQYF
J gene: TRBJ2-5
clone size: few
V gene: TRBV7-2

CDR3 protein: CASSDREGVTNYGYTF
J gene: TRBJ1-2
clone size: few
V gene: TRBV6-1

CDR3 protein: CASSIRGANPDTQYF
J gene: TRBJ2-3
clone size: .
V gene: TRBV5-1

CDR3 protein: CASSLEGGRSYEQYF
J gene: TRBJ2-7
clone size: few
V gene: TRBV5-1

CDR3 protein: CASSPGHLRLYYEQYF
J gene: TRBJ2-7
clone size: .
V gene: TRBV18

CDR3 protein: CASSPARDYGYTF
J gene: TRBJ1-2
clone size: .
V gene: TRBV19

CDR3 protein: CSARRLAGASYEQYF
J gene: TRBJ2-7
clone size: few
V gene: TRBV20-1

CDR3 protein: CASRITGRYNEQFF
J gene: TRBJ2-1
clone size: few
V gene: TRBV28

CDR3 protein: CASSLGATGDGADTQYF
J gene: TRBJ2-3
clone size: .
V gene: TRBV12-3/TRBV12-4

CDR3 protein: CASSSPPGDQPQHF
J gene: TRBJ1-5
clone size: .
V gene: TRBV28

CDR3 protein: CASSMELVTQNNEQFF
J gene: TRBJ2-1
clone size: many
V gene: TRBV7-3

CDR3 protein: CSANVDTYNEQFF
J gene: TRBJ2-1
clone size: .
V gene: TRBV20-1

CDR3 protein: CASSQAGTGSFYTF
J gene: TRBJ1-2
clone size: .
V gene: TRBV4-2

CDR3 protein: CAISESGNTGELFF
J gene: TRBJ2-2
clone size: many
V gene: TRBV10-3

CDR3 protein: CATSVSGSEKLFF
J gene: TRBJ1-4
clone size: .
V gene: TRBV24-1

CDR3 protein: CASRGLAGKLPYEQYF
J gene: TRBJ2-7
clone size: few
V gene: TRBV6-2/TRBV6-3

CDR3 protein: CASSPSQGGSYNEQFF
J gene: TRBJ2-1
clone size: few
V gene: TRBV18

CDR3 protein: CSASSASGRVGETQYF
J gene: TRBJ2-5
clone size: few
V gene: TRBV20-1

CDR3 protein: CASSFVRLKRQFF
J gene: TRBJ2-1
clone size: .
V gene: TRBV27

CDR3 protein: CSVEGTSGNTDTQYF
J gene: TRBJ2-3
clone size: few
V gene: TRBV29-1

CDR3 protein: CSATGAPLGAFF
J gene: TRBJ1-1
clone size: few
V gene: TRBV20-1

CDR3 protein: CASSPTSGGRETQYF
J gene: TRBJ2-5
clone size: .
V gene: TRBV18

CDR3 protein: CASSQNLDRATGELFF
J gene: TRBJ2-2
clone size: few
V gene: TRBV4-3

CDR3 protein: CSGRQATGNTIYF
J gene: TRBJ1-3
clone size: .
V gene: TRBV29-1

CDR3 protein: CASIFSGTGNTGELFF
J gene: TRBJ2-2
clone size: many
V gene: TRBV6-1

CDR3 protein: CSARSAGGLNSPLHF
J gene: TRBJ1-6
clone size: .
V gene: TRBV20-1

CDR3 protein: CASSVGRQGAFMETQYF
J gene: TRBJ2-5
clone size: once
V gene: TRBV9

CDR3 protein: CASSSPGTGNSPLHF
J gene: TRBJ1-6
clone size: .
V gene: TRBV9

CDR3 protein: CATSGSGRATGELFF
J gene: TRBJ2-2
clone size: few
V gene: TRBV24-1

CDR3 protein: CATSRDAGAGELFF
J gene: TRBJ2-2
clone size: .
V gene: TRBV15

CDR3 protein: CATSRGGAGTQPQHF
J gene: TRBJ1-5
clone size: .
V gene: TRBV15

CDR3 protein: CASSEGTGGTEAFF
J gene: TRBJ1-1
clone size: .
V gene: TRBV5-1

CDR3 protein: CASSQAGRTYEQYF
J gene: TRBJ2-7
clone size: once
V gene: TRBV4-1

CDR3 protein: CASSQNQGSGNTIYF
J gene: TRBJ1-3
clone size: .
V gene: TRBV4-1

CDR3 protein: CSVEIRGPATGGHRGTLYF
J gene: TRBJ2-5
clone size: .
V gene: TRBV29-1

CDR3 protein: CSVASGSTADTQYF
J gene: TRBJ2-3
clone size: few
V gene: TRBV29-1

CDR3 protein: CASSESGRENYGYTF
J gene: TRBJ1-2
clone size: .
V gene: TRBV7-2

CDR3 protein: CASSFGDYNEQFF
J gene: TRBJ2-1
clone size: many
V gene: TRBV12-3/TRBV12-4